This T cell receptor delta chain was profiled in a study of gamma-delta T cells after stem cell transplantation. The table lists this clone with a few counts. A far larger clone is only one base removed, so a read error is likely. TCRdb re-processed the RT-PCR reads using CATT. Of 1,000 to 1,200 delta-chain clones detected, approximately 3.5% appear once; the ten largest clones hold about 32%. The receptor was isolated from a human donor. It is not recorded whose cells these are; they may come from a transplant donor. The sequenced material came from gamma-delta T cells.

CDR3 loop: CACGTVLGDTSSWDTRQMFF. CDR3 DNA sequence: TGTGCCTGTGGCACCGTTCTGGGGGATACAAGCTCCTGGGACACCCGACAGATGTTTTTC. This chain links TRDV2 with TRDJ3, with 11 bases lining up with TRDD3. Germline CDR1 GEAIGNYY, CDR2 EKD. The CDR3 totals 20 residues.